This T cell receptor beta chain was identified in a study of T cell responses to AZD1222 COVID-19 vaccine. General study findings and limits: Spike-specific TCR depth and breadth grew after two AZD1222 doses. The sample set comprised mostly white British donors with more females, and clonal diversity was possibly underestimated. Repertoire sampling occurred only after the peak T cell response.

With regard to this clone: Its antigen is unidentified.

TCRdb's table, derived via immunoSEQ multiplex PCR, lists solely in-frame clones and lacks some. Of some 96,000 clones listed, 88% are singletons. The analysis combined second doses at about 4 or about 12 weeks. This CDR3 has 15 amino acids. The germline gives CDR1 LNHDA, CDR2 SQIVND (reference sequence). V lost 5 bases to trimming and J lost 4 bases, with 15 bases between them. This sequence joins TRBV19 and TRBJ1-3; D may be TRBD1 (6 bases). This clonotype was obtained from an adult who received the AZD1222 COVID-19 vaccine. The specimen comprised peripheral blood, sampled 28 days after the second AZD1222 dose. DNA for the CDR3: TGTGCCAGTAGTGCAACAGGGCTGAGAGGAAACACCATATATTTT. This codes for CASSATGLRGNTIYF.